Presented here are 5 T cell receptor beta chains from one specimen sequenced in a study of T cell responses to AZD1222 COVID-19 vaccine. Data came from immunoSEQ multiplex PCR; TCRdb stores just in-frame clones and leaves some out. Among approximately 97,000 clones listed, about 88% were seen once. The sample was peripheral blood, taken on day 0 of AZD1222 vaccination. All receptors come from an adult in good health.

J is TRBJ2-3 and V is TRBV19, with 9 bases aligning to TRBD1. The germline V gene encodes CDR1 LNHDA and CDR2 SQIVND (reference sequence). The CDR3 contains 17 residues. J lost 2 bases, V lost 2 bases, and 8 bases had no gene match. In DNA, the CDR3 is TGTGCCAGTAGTATATCCCCCCGGGACAGGGCCACAGATACGCAGTATTTT. Translating gives CASSISPRDRATDTQYF.

This chain connects TRBV4-2 to TRBJ1-1, with 7 bases lining up with TRBD1. This CDR3 comprises 16 residues. CDR1 and CDR2 (germline): LGHNA, YNFKEQ. V was pared by 4 bases and J by 0 bases, with 8 bases of the junction left unmatched. CDR3 sequence reads: CASSPPLGQMNTEAFF. CDR3 nucleotide sequence: TGTGCCAGCAGCCCCCCCCTGGGACAGATGAACACTGAAGCTTTCTTT.

This clone was detected only a few times. The chain is built from TRBV6-2 or TRBV6-3 and TRBJ2-3, with TRBD2 matching over 11 bases. This CDR3 is 16 amino acids long. J gave up 4 bases and V 6 bases, and 9 bases lay outside the gene matches. Germline-derived CDR1 and CDR2 are MNHEY and SVGEGT. The CDR3 nucleotides are TGTGCCAGCAGCTCCGTTAGCGGGAGGGTCCCAGATACGCAGTATTTT. Translating gives CASSSVSGRVPDTQYF.

This clone was found once. V and J are TRBV7-9 and TRBJ2-1; 9 nucleotides line up with TRBD1. This CDR3 is built from 15 residues. Germline V gene data show CDR1 as SEHNR and CDR2 as FQNEAQ (reference sequence). Trimming cost V 2 bases and J 8 bases; bases outside gene matches: 7. The CDR3 region is CASSLRDRAFYEQFF. DNA of the CDR3: TGTGCCAGCAGCTTAAGGGACAGGGCCTTCTATGAGCAGTTCTTC.

This clone was seen only a few times. The chain links TRBV27 to TRBJ1-5; D unclear. The CDR3 contains 14 residues. The germline V gene encodes CDR1 MNHEY and CDR2 SMNVEV (reference sequence). The V end was cut by 6 bases, the J end by 1 base, with 10 bases between. The CDR3 nucleotides read TGTGCCAGCAGCTCTGGGGAAAGCAATCAGCCCCAGCATTTT. Residues: CASSSGESNQPQHF.